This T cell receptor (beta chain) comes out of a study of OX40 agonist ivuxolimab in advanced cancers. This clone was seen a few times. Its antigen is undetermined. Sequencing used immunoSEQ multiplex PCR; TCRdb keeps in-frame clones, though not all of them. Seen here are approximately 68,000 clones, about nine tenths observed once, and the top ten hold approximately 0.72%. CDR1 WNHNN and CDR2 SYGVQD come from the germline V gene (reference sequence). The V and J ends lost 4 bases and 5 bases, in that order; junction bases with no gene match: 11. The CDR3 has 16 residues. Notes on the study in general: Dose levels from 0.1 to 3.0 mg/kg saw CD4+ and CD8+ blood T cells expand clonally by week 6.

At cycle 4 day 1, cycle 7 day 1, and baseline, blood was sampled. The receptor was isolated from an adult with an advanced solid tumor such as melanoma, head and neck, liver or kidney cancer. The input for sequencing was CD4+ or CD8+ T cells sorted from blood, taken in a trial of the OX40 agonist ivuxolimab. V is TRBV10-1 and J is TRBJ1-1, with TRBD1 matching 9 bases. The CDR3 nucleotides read TGCGCCAGCAGTGGTACGGGACAGGGAAAAAGGACTGAAGCTTTCTTT. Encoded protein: CASSGTGQGKRTEAFF.